One sample yielded the 27 T cell receptor beta chains listed below, sequenced in a study of shared clonotypes between healthy human individuals. TCRdb's copy holds only in-frame clones and misses some; the assay was immunoSEQ multiplex PCR. The sample holds around 1 million clones, about three quarters seen once. Material: memory CD4+ T cells sorted from blood. Documented subset: CD45RA-negative fraction. Receptors were obtained from a young man in good health.

The J gene is TRBJ2-7, the V gene TRBV29-1, with D possibly being TRBD1 (5 bases). Germline V gene lookup returns CDR1 SQVTM and CDR2 ANQGSEA. This CDR3 is 11 amino acids long. V lost 7 bases and J lost 4, with 11 bases in between. The CDR3 nucleotides read TGCAGCGCATCTAGGGGTTACGAGCAGTACTTC. It codes for CSASRGYEQYF.

This clone appeared a single time. The V and J genes are TRBV4-1 and TRBJ2-2; possible D gene TRBD1, 5 bases. The length of the CDR3 is 15 residues. V shed 1 base and J shed 4 bases, with 10 bases lying between them. CDR1 and CDR2 from the germline V gene are MGHRA and YSYEKL. The DNA of the CDR3 is TGCGCCAGCAGCCAAGTCCCAGGGTCCACCGGGGAGCTGTTTTTT. Amino acids: CASSQVPGSTGELFF.

In DNA form, the CDR3 reads TGTGCCAGTAGTATAAGGCTAGCGGGAGGTCTGCAAGAGACCCAGTACTTC. This translates into CASSIRLAGGLQETQYF. The V gene is TRBV19, the J gene TRBJ2-5; 11 bases agree with TRBD2. From germline, CDR1 is LNHDA and CDR2 SQIVND (reference sequence). Trimming took 2 bases from V and 2 from J; bases not matched to a gene: 7. CDR3 length equals 17 residues.

This clone came up once. The chain combines TRBV9 with TRBJ1-3; D is perhaps TRBD1 (5 bases). Trimming shortened V by 0 bases and J by 2 bases, and 9 bases separated the two germline ends. The CDR3 length is 15 residues. Germline CDR1 and CDR2: SGDLS and YYNGEE. CDR3: CASSVVGAAGNTIYF. For the CDR3, the DNA is TGTGCCAGCAGCGTAGTAGGGGCGGCTGGAAACACCATATATTTT. Full variable domain (outside the CDR3, taken from reference TRBV9 and TRBJ1-3): DSGVTQTPKHLITATGQRVTLRCSPRSGDLSVYWYQQSLDQGLQFLIQYYNGEERAKGNILERFSAQQFPDLHSELNLSSLELGDSALYFCASSVVGAAGNTIYFGEGSWLTVV.

The chain couples TRBV27 to TRBJ2-5; D may be TRBD1 (5 bases). Trimming took off 4 bases at V and 5 bases at J, with 20 bases between the two ends. CDR1 is MNHEY, CDR2 SMNVEV, per germline (reference sequence). This CDR3 is built from 16 residues. CDR3 loop: CASSSNSYGASETQYF. The CDR3 DNA reads TGTGCCAGCAGTTCTAATTCTTATGGGGCGAGCGAGACCCAGTACTTC.

CDR3 protein: CASSKGLGRVGSLAKNIQYF. CDR3 nucleotides: TGTGCCAGCAGTAAAGGCCTCGGCAGGGTAGGTTCCCTAGCCAAAAACATTCAGTACTTC. V gene TRBV6-1 combines with J gene TRBJ2-4; a possible D gene is TRBD1 (5 bases). This CDR3 contains 20 residues. Germline V lookup: CDR1 MNHNS, CDR2 SASEGT. The V end was cut by 5 bases, the J end by 0 bases, with 26 bases between.

In its sample, this clone was seen many times. V usage is TRBV1 and J usage is TRBJ1-4. TRBV1 is labeled a pseudogene. This CDR3 has 16 amino acids. CDR3: CTSSQEEGSANEKLFF. CDR3 sequence (DNA): TGCACCAGCAGCCAAGAGGAGGGCTCGGCTAATGAAAAACTGTTTTTT.

There are many counts of this clone. The rearrangement joins TRBV30 to TRBJ1-1, with 8 bases fitting TRBD1. This CDR3 contains 13 residues. Germline V CDR1 and CDR2: GTSNPN, SVGIG (reference sequence). Losses at the gene ends were 3 bases for V and 3 bases for J; bases not matched to a gene: 3. The CDR3 is CAWRDRVYTEAFF. CDR3 sequence (DNA): TGTGCCTGGAGGGACAGGGTGTACACTGAAGCTTTCTTT.

The J gene is TRBJ2-2, the V gene TRBV4-1; 8 nucleotides agree with TRBD2. The V gene end was trimmed by 4 bases and the J gene end by 2 bases; junction bases not matched to a gene: 6. Germline V gives CDR1 MGHRA, CDR2 YSYEKL. The CDR3 loop spans 16 amino acids. The CDR3 sequence: CASSLLAGSNTGELFF. Here the CDR3 DNA reads TGCGCCAGCAGCCTCTTAGCGGGATCCAACACCGGGGAGCTGTTTTTT.

The sample holds one count of this clone. The chain couples TRBV5-8 to TRBJ1-5; maybe TRBD1 (6 bases). In germline, CDR1 is SGHTS, CDR2 YDEGEE. The CDR3 spans 16 residues. The ends were cut back, 3 bases at V and 9 bases at J, with 22 bases in the middle. The CDR3 spells CASSSRTVAHQGPQHF. CDR3 nucleotides: TGTGCCAGCAGCTCGAGGACAGTGGCCCATCAGGGGCCCCAGCATTTT. Full variable domain (missing parts from reference TRBV5-8 and TRBJ1-5): EAGVTQSPTHLIKTRGQQATLRCSPISGHTSVYWYQQALGLGLQFLLWYDEGEERNRGNFPPRFSGRQFPNYSSELNVNALELEDSALYLCASSSRTVAHQGPQHFGDGTRLSIL.

The chain uses TRBV5-1 and TRBJ2-6, with D tentatively TRBD1 (6 bases). The CDR3 runs to 18 residues. V was pared by 2 bases and J by 0 bases, with 15 bases between. CDR1 SGHRS and CDR2 YFSETQ come from the germline V gene. DNA for the CDR3: TGCGCCAGCAGCTTCGGCGGGCAGGGGCGCTCTGGGGCCAACGTCCTGACTTTC. Its protein product is CASSFGGQGRSGANVLTF.

The genes are TRBV28 and TRBJ1-6; 7 bases are a match to TRBD1. Germline trimming cut 5 bases from V and 6 bases from J; bases unmatched to any gene: 10. The CDR3 sequence is 16 residues long. Germline CDR1 MDHEN, CDR2 SYDVKM. The CDR3 loop is CASSPSLSGGNSPLHF. Written as DNA, the CDR3 is TGTGCCAGCAGTCCCTCCCTCTCAGGGGGTAATTCACCCCTCCACTTT.

The V gene is TRBV28, the J gene TRBJ2-2; D uncertain. The V end was cut by 5 bases, the J end by 9 bases, with 10 bases between. In germline, CDR1 is MDHEN, CDR2 SYDVKM. The CDR3 is 12 amino acids. CDR3 DNA sequence: TGTGCCAGCAGTGTTTATAGTCGGGAGCTGTTTTTT. It specifies CASSVYSRELFF. Full variable domain (rest looked up from reference TRBV28 and TRBJ2-2): DVKVTQSSRYLVKRTGEKVFLECVQDMDHENMFWYRQDPGLGLRLIYFSYDVKMKEKGDIPEGYSVSREKKERFSLILESASTNQTSMYLCASSVYSRELFFGEGSRLTVL.

Concerning this clone: Other DNA sequences within the sample encode an identical CDR3. This chain connects TRBV5-1 to TRBJ2-1; 8 bases align to TRBD2. Germline-derived CDR1 and CDR2 are SGHRS and YFSETQ. The CDR3 is made up of 14 amino acids. After removal of 1 base from V and 8 bases from J, the junction contained 5 bases not matched to a gene. The CDR3 here is CASSLRGGRDEQFF. The CDR3 region has the DNA TGCGCCAGCAGCTTGCGGGGGGGCCGCGATGAGCAGTTCTTC.

Notes on this clone: A much larger clone differs by one base, so this may be a read error. Other DNA sequences from this sample encode an identical CDR3 as well. The chain uses TRBV10-3 and TRBJ1-5, with D tentatively TRBD1 (5 bases). V was pared by 10 bases and J by 0 bases, with 7 bases between. In germline, CDR1 is ENHRY, CDR2 SYGVKD. CDR3 length: 12 amino acids. DNA for the CDR3: TGTGCCACAGGGTATAGCAATCAGCCCCAGCATTTT. Translated, it gives CATGYSNQPQHF.

This clone was seen a handful of times. The rearrangement links TRBV10-3 to TRBJ1-1; D might be TRBD1 (6 bases). CDR1 and CDR2 (germline): ENHRY, SYGVKD. This CDR3 region has 13 residues. Trimming removed 10 bases at V and 0 bases at J, with 12 bases between. The DNA of the CDR3 is TGTGCCAGTGAGGGGGACATGAACACTGAAGCTTTCTTT. This translates into CASEGDMNTEAFF.

The CDR3 loop is CASSRTSGRGTGELFF. The CDR3 DNA is TGTGCCAGCAGCAGAACTAGCGGGCGGGGGACCGGGGAGCTGTTTTTT. This rearrangement joins TRBV13 to TRBJ2-2; 9 nucleotides line up with TRBD2. The CDR3 extends over 16 amino acids. J was trimmed by 5 bases and V by 5 bases; bases with no gene match: 9. The germline CDR1 and CDR2 sequences are PRHDT and FYEKMQ (reference sequence).

The V and J genes are TRBV7-7 and TRBJ2-2, with a possible D match to TRBD2 (6 bases). The germline V gene has CDR1 SSHAT and CDR2 FNYEAQ (reference sequence). The CDR3 totals 14 residues. The CDR3 region is CASGGGKNTGELFF. The CDR3 DNA sequence: TGTGCTAGCGGTGGGGGGAAAAACACCGGGGAGCTGTTTTTT.

J is TRBJ2-2 and V is TRBV11-2; D gene unclear. The CDR3 sequence is 13 residues long. Trimming took 0 bases from V and 7 from J, leaving 6 bases between them. The germline CDR1 and CDR2 sequences are SGHAT and FQNNGV. CDR3 residues: CASSLESNGELFF. The CDR3 bases are TGTGCCAGCAGCTTAGAGTCCAACGGGGAGCTGTTTTTT.

V usage is TRBV2 and J usage is TRBJ1-1, with 8 bases identical to TRBD1. The J segment lost 2 bases and the V segment lost 5 bases, leaving 10 bases of the junction unmatched. Germline CDR1 reads SNHLY; CDR2 reads FYNNEI. The CDR3 sequence is 16 residues long. The CDR3 DNA sequence: TGTGCCAGCAGTCGGACAGGGAGGGGTTATAACACTGAAGCTTTCTTT. The encoded protein is CASSRTGRGYNTEAFF. The variable domain in full, completed from reference TRBV2 and TRBJ1-1, reads EPEVTQTPSHQVTQMGQEVILRCVPISNHLYFYWYRQILGQKVEFLVSFYNNEISEKSEIFDDQFSVERPDGSNFTLKIRSTKLEDSAMYFCASSRTGRGYNTEAFFGQGTRLTVV.

The chain has TRBV5-5 and TRBJ1-6; tentatively, D is TRBD1 (5 bases). Germline V CDR1 and CDR2: SGHKS, YYEKEE (reference sequence). The length of the CDR3 is 17 residues. Trimming shortened V by 0 bases and J by 8 bases, and 18 bases separated the two germline ends. As DNA, the CDR3 is TGTGCCAGCAGCTTGGGAGGGGCTTACGGAGGGGATTCACCCCTCCACTTT. It translates to CASSLGGAYGGDSPLHF.

The chain recombines TRBV5-6 with TRBJ2-5, with D possibly being TRBD1 (6 bases). CDR3 length equals 15 residues. The germline V gene encodes CDR1 SGHDT and CDR2 YYEEEE. Trimming left V 6 bases short and J 4 bases short, with 19 bases between. This CDR3 reads CASIRQGLAGETQYF. The CDR3 bases are TGTGCCAGCATCCGCCAGGGGCTAGCCGGAGAGACCCAGTACTTC.

This sequence joins TRBV5-4 and TRBJ1-6; D is undetermined. Per the germline V gene, CDR1 is SGHNT and CDR2 is YYREEE (reference sequence). The CDR3 loop spans 16 amino acids. The germline V and J ends were trimmed by 1 base and 5 bases, with 13 bases remaining between them. The CDR3 spells CASSLQQVTNNSPLHF. In nucleotides, the CDR3 is TGTGCCAGCAGCTTGCAGCAGGTCACCAATAATTCACCCCTCCACTTT.

The chain has TRBV28 and TRBJ1-4, with D hard to call. Trimming shortened V by 1 base and J by 0 bases, and 6 bases separated the two germline ends. The CDR3 has 15 amino acids. Germline CDR1 MDHEN, CDR2 SYDVKM. CDR3 sequence reads: CASSLSDATNEKLFF. The CDR3 nucleotides read TGTGCCAGCAGTTTATCCGATGCAACTAATGAAAAACTGTTTTTT.

The chain employs TRBV6-5 and TRBJ2-5, with D unresolved. The germline CDR1 and CDR2 sequences are MNHEY and SVGAGI. The CDR3 length is 14 residues. Trimming stripped 5 bases from V and 1 base from J, with 11 bases between. In nucleotides, the CDR3 is TGTGCCAGCAGTCCTTCACGGGCCCAAGAGACCCAGTACTTC. Translating it yields CASSPSRAQETQYF.

This chain uses TRBV5-1 with TRBJ2-5; 14 nucleotides match TRBD2. CDR1 is SGHRS and CDR2 is YFSETQ in the germline V gene. This CDR3 comprises 17 residues. V dropped 3 bases and J dropped 5; count of bases not matched to a gene: 9. The CDR3 region is CASSSMTSGRAEETQYF. The CDR3 region has the DNA TGCGCCAGCAGCTCAATGACTAGCGGGAGGGCCGAGGAGACCCAGTACTTC.

This clone appeared once. Here the CDR3 DNA reads TGCGCCAGCACCCTACGGACGGGCTACGAGCAGTACTTC. As protein: CASTLRTGYEQYF. The rearrangement joins TRBV5-1 to TRBJ2-7; D gene ambiguous. This CDR3 region has 13 residues. The V and J ends lost 6 bases and 3 bases respectively, with 13 bases between them. Germline CDR1 and CDR2: SGHRS and YFSETQ.